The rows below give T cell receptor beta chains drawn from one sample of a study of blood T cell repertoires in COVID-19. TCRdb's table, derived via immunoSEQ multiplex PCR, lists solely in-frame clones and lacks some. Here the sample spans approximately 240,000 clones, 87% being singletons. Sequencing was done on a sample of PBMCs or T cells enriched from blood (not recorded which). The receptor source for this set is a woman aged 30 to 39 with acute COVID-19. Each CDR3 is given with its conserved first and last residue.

cdr3_aa: CASSPTGSNQPQHF
v_call: TRBV19
j_call: TRBJ1-5

cdr3_aa: CASSHRDRGHDGYTF
v_call: TRBV3-1/TRBV3-2
j_call: TRBJ1-2

cdr3_aa: CASSTDRGGNTEAFF
v_call: TRBV19
j_call: TRBJ1-1

cdr3_aa: CASSGQGAVTGELFF
v_call: TRBV10-2
j_call: TRBJ2-2

cdr3_aa: CASSPWTSGISDGELFF
v_call: TRBV28
j_call: TRBJ2-2

cdr3_aa: CASSFNRGPGNTIYF
v_call: TRBV5-1
j_call: TRBJ1-3

cdr3_aa: CASSAPDRADGDYGYTF
v_call: TRBV7-8
j_call: TRBJ1-2

cdr3_aa: CATSSDLGSGKAFF
v_call: TRBV15
j_call: TRBJ1-1

cdr3_aa: CASSLLPPNHGGEQFF
v_call: TRBV27
j_call: TRBJ2-1

cdr3_aa: CASSDGTSKNIQYF
v_call: TRBV27
j_call: TRBJ2-4

cdr3_aa: CASSVAGGTYEQYF
v_call: TRBV9
j_call: TRBJ2-7

cdr3_aa: CASSSTGGGEQFF
v_call: TRBV7-3
j_call: TRBJ2-1

cdr3_aa: CASSVNGRPRSYNEQFF
v_call: TRBV9
j_call: TRBJ2-1

cdr3_aa: CASSRQVPEAFF
v_call: TRBV6-5
j_call: TRBJ1-1

cdr3_aa: CASRAQSGNTIYF
v_call: TRBV12-3/TRBV12-4
j_call: TRBJ1-3

cdr3_aa: CASSAGDSGRRDEQFF
v_call: TRBV6-4
j_call: TRBJ2-1

cdr3_aa: CASSLPGFQPHTDTQYF
v_call: TRBV28
j_call: TRBJ2-3

cdr3_aa: CASSPLGPQGGREKLFF
v_call: TRBV7-2
j_call: TRBJ1-4

cdr3_aa: CATSRDRTSNSPLHF
v_call: TRBV15
j_call: TRBJ1-6

cdr3_aa: CATKTSLGSYEQYF
v_call: TRBV2
j_call: TRBJ2-7

cdr3_aa: CASSRTGGNDEQFF
v_call: TRBV28
j_call: TRBJ2-1

cdr3_aa: CASSTYRGTSEQYF
v_call: TRBV7-2
j_call: TRBJ2-7

cdr3_aa: CASSYSGLAIDEQYF
v_call: TRBV6-5
j_call: TRBJ2-7

cdr3_aa: CASSQDPGGNNQPQHF
v_call: TRBV4-2
j_call: TRBJ1-5

cdr3_aa: CASSFGQGTYNEQFF
v_call: TRBV28
j_call: TRBJ2-1

cdr3_aa: CASSQDGGTDTQYF
v_call: TRBV4-2
j_call: TRBJ2-3

cdr3_aa: CASSLTANTEAFF
v_call: TRBV12-3/TRBV12-4
j_call: TRBJ1-1

cdr3_aa: CAIRAGQLNTEAFF
v_call: TRBV10-3
j_call: TRBJ1-1

cdr3_aa: CASSLDRDNSPLHF
v_call: TRBV7-8
j_call: TRBJ1-6

cdr3_aa: CASSLHGLEPQHF
v_call: TRBV7-9
j_call: TRBJ1-5

cdr3_aa: CASSDPSGGNNEQFF
v_call: TRBV10-1
j_call: TRBJ2-1

cdr3_aa: CASTKTGLGETQYF
v_call: TRBV7-9
j_call: TRBJ2-5